The 4 T cell receptor beta chains in this list originate from one sample, sequenced in a study of a mutant IDH1 vaccine in newly diagnosed glioma. Time point denoted: week 5, during vaccination. A single vaccine dose contained 300 ug of mutant IDH1 20-mer peptide, and topical imiquimod was used with it. The antigens these receptors bind are not known. Sequenced by immunoSEQ multiplex PCR; TCRdb stores in-frame clones only, minus some. The sample comprises more than 55,000 clones, roughly 82% of which are singletons, and roughly 3.3% rests with the top ten. Sequenced here: PBMCs, sampled from a glioma patient whose treatment included an IDH1 peptide vaccine. The source is a woman under 30 with glioma. Some clones in this sample may be carry-over from other donors' samples.

The V gene is TRBV5-1, the J gene TRBJ2-7; 7 nucleotides line up with TRBD2. From germline, CDR1 is SGHRS and CDR2 YFSETQ. Trimming at V came to 4 bases and at J to 1 base, leaving 5 bases not matched to a gene. There are 14 residues in the CDR3. CDR3 protein: CASSARGGSYEQYF. The DNA of the CDR3 is TGCGCCAGCAGCGCTCGGGGAGGGTCCTACGAGCAGTACTTC.

CDR3 DNA sequence: TGTGCCAGCAGTTACTCGGCGGGGATGGGGGAGCAGTACTTC. Translated, it gives CASSYSAGMGEQYF. The chain employs TRBV6-5 and TRBJ2-7; tentatively, D is TRBD2 (6 bases). Trimming removed 0 bases from V and 7 bases from J, with 13 bases in between. The length of the CDR3 is 14 residues. CDR1 and CDR2 from the germline V gene are MNHEY and SVGAGI.

This sequence joins TRBV2 and TRBJ1-4; a weak D match, TRBD1 (6 bases). The V gene lost 1 base and the J gene lost 5 bases, with 11 bases spanning the gap. The germline gives CDR1 SNHLY, CDR2 FYNNEI. The CDR3 covers 15 residues. The CDR3 DNA reads TGTGCCAGCAGTGAAGTGGGGGCCCTGAATGAAAAACTGTTTTTT. Translation: CASSEVGALNEKLFF.

The rearrangement links TRBV10-3 to TRBJ2-3; D remains ambiguous. Germline CDR1 and CDR2: ENHRY and SYGVKD. The V end was cut by 6 bases, the J end by 1 base, with 11 bases between. This CDR3 has 14 residues. CDR3 loop: CAISLGEGTDTQYF. The DNA of the CDR3 is TGTGCCATCAGCCTTGGAGAGGGCACAGATACGCAGTATTTT.